These 17 T cell receptor beta chains came from one sample sequenced in a study of CD8 T cells in Susac syndrome (dated by TCRdb to about 2019). Libraries were prepared through the immunoSEQ multiplex PCR assay. RNA was extracted using the RNeasy kit, and roughly 0.5 to 1 microgram was reverse transcribed with random hexamers. The public reads were reprocessed in TCRdb via fastp at Q25 and MiXCR, keeping in-frame beta chains. A single entry per CDR3 protein holds the most common genes and DNA from its merged rows. This sample lists some 210,000 distinct CDR3 sequences; 94% were detected once. The ten top clones hold roughly 0.14% of the sample. The sample was CD4+ T cells from PBMCs. These receptors all come from a human donor with Susac syndrome.

The gene calls are TRBV30 and TRBJ1-5, with D possibly TRBD1 on 6 matching bases. Germline assignment: CDR1 GTSNPN and CDR2 SVGIG (reference sequence). The CDR3 loop spans 14 amino acids. V gave up 5 bases and J gave up 3 bases, with 14 bases separating them. CDR3 region: CAWGNRDVNQPQHF. Here the CDR3 DNA reads TGTGCCTGGGGTAACAGGGATGTCAATCAGCCCCAGCATTTT.

This chain connects TRBV29-1 to TRBJ1-6; D is uncertain. The length of the CDR3 is 13 residues. Germline CDR1 is SQVTM and CDR2 is ANQGSEA. The germline V and J ends were trimmed by 5 bases and 10 bases, with 15 bases remaining between them. CDR3 sequence: CSVKGGSESPLHF. The CDR3 DNA sequence: TGCAGCGTTAAGGGAGGGTCGGAATCACCCCTCCACTTT.

The chain is built from TRBV15 and TRBJ1-5; perhaps TRBD1 as D (5 bases). From germline, CDR1 is LNHNV and CDR2 YYDKDF (reference sequence). Trimming took 11 bases from V and 6 from J, leaving 20 bases between them. This CDR3 has 14 amino acids. The CDR3 DNA reads as TGTGCCGCGGGCCCCGGGGGGAGGATTCAGCCCCAGCATTTT. Translating it yields CAAGPGGRIQPQHF.

The V gene is TRBV7-9, the J gene TRBJ1-1; TRBD1 might be the D (5 bases). Germline V gene sequence: CDR1 SEHNR, CDR2 FQNEAQ (reference sequence). Trimming removed 2 bases at V and 3 bases at J, with 10 bases between. CDR3 length: 14 amino acids. The CDR3 here is CASSLQGGYTEAFF. In nucleotides, the CDR3 is TGTGCCAGCAGCTTACAGGGAGGATACACTGAAGCTTTCTTT. The full variable domain, rest sourced from reference TRBV7-9 and TRBJ1-1, is DTGVSQNPRHKITKRGQNVTFRCDPISEHNRLYWYRQTLGQGPEFLTYFQNEAQLEKSRLLSDRFSAERPKGSFSTLEIQRTEQGDSAMYLCASSLQGGYTEAFFGQGTRLTVV.

J is TRBJ1-1 and V is TRBV6-5; D unclear. The CDR3 sequence is 15 residues long. Per germline, CDR1 MNHEY and CDR2 SVGAGI. V was cut by 5 bases and J by 0 bases, with 13 bases left in between. The DNA for the CDR3 is TGTGCCAGCAGTCCTACAAGTTTTATGAACACTGAAGCTTTCTTT. Its translation is CASSPTSFMNTEAFF.

J is TRBJ2-3 and V is TRBV29-1, with D hard to call. Germline values: CDR1 SQVTM, CDR2 ANQGSEA. This CDR3 is built from 17 residues. V gave up 7 bases and J gave up 1 base, with 24 bases separating them. CDR3 coding DNA: TGCAGCGCCGAGATCGGACGGACCGAAGAAGGCACAGATACGCAGTATTTT. This codes for CSAEIGRTEEGTDTQYF.

This chain uses TRBV5-4 with TRBJ2-7, with D perhaps TRBD2 (6 bases). V was pared by 3 bases and J by 2 bases, with 15 bases between. This CDR3 has 15 residues. Germline CDR1 SGHNT, CDR2 YYREEE (reference sequence). The CDR3: CASSSLPDYPYEQYF. CDR3 in DNA: TGTGCCAGCAGCTCCCTCCCGGACTACCCCTACGAGCAGTACTTC.

The genes are TRBV5-1 and TRBJ2-7; the match to TRBD2 covers 8 bases. Germline-derived CDR1 and CDR2 are SGHRS and YFSETQ. This CDR3 contains 14 residues. V lost 8 bases to trimming and J lost 2 bases; unmatched junction nucleotides: 9. The CDR3 is CARAISGAAYEQYF. CDR3 DNA sequence: TGCGCCAGGGCGATTAGCGGGGCAGCCTACGAGCAGTACTTC.

This clonotype was seen only once. The chain carries TRBV30 and TRBJ2-3, with 8 bases matching TRBD1. The CDR3 covers 13 residues. CDR1 and CDR2 from the germline V gene are GTSNPN and SVGIG (reference sequence). V lost 5 bases and J lost 2; bases outside the gene matches: 3. The CDR3, as DNA: TGTGCCTGGGGACAGGGAATCACAGATACGCAGTATTTT. As protein: CAWGQGITDTQYF.

This chain joins TRBV6-2 or TRBV6-3 and TRBJ1-4; D is uncertain. V dropped 4 bases and J dropped 4 bases, with 22 bases sitting between them. The CDR3 is 18 amino acids. The germline CDR1 and CDR2 sequences are MNHEY and SVGEGT. CDR3 residues: CASSSSRNSDEINEKLFF. CDR3 nucleotides: TGTGCCAGCAGTTCAAGCCGAAACTCGGACGAGATTAATGAAAAACTGTTTTTT.

This sequence joins TRBV20-1 and TRBJ2-4; D ambiguous. In germline, CDR1 is DFQATT, CDR2 SNEGSKA (reference sequence). Trimming pared 3 bases from V and 2 bases from J, leaving 8 bases between. The CDR3 contains 13 residues. The CDR3 region is CSASLESKNIQYF. CDR3 sequence (DNA): TGCAGTGCTAGTTTGGAATCCAAAAACATTCAGTACTTC.

This chain connects TRBV20-1 to TRBJ2-7; possibly TRBD1 for D (5 bases). The CDR3 spans 12 residues. The germline V gene encodes CDR1 DFQATT and CDR2 SNEGSKA (reference sequence). Trimming cost V 4 bases and J 0 bases, with 7 bases left between them. The CDR3 sequence is CSATGLSYEQYF. The CDR3 DNA sequence: TGCAGTGCTACAGGGCTCTCCTACGAGCAGTACTTC.

The V gene is TRBV29-1, the J gene TRBJ2-3; no definite D call. Deletions cut 6 bases from V and 6 bases from J, with 13 bases between. The CDR3 covers 12 residues. Looked up from germline, CDR1 is SQVTM and CDR2 is ANQGSEA. CDR3 residues: CSVDRGPDTQYF. The CDR3, as DNA: TGCAGCGTGGATCGAGGTCCGGATACGCAGTATTTT.

The chain recombines TRBV19 with TRBJ2-2; TRBD1 matches 8 bases. Germline CDR1 and CDR2: LNHDA and SQIVND (reference sequence). Trimming took 6 bases from V and 7 from J; bases not matched to a gene: 7. The CDR3 runs to 14 residues. CDR3 nucleotide sequence: TGTGCCAGTAGGCTGCCAGGGGGCATCGGGGAGCTGTTTTTT. Translated, it gives CASRLPGGIGELFF.

V is TRBV30 and J is TRBJ1-1; D not certain. V lost 8 bases, J lost 3 bases, and 7 bases lay in between. CDR1 GTSNPN and CDR2 SVGIG come from the germline V gene (reference sequence). There are 10 residues in the CDR3. CDR3 in DNA: TGTGCCGGAGCGGACACTGAAGCTTTCTTT. Translated, it gives CAGADTEAFF.

The V gene is TRBV5-1, the J gene TRBJ1-1; a possible D gene is TRBD1 (6 bases). The CDR3 loop spans 16 amino acids. The germline CDR1 and CDR2 sequences are SGHRS and YFSETQ. V was trimmed by 0 bases and J by 7 bases, leaving 19 bases between them. The CDR3 loop is CASSLEGTFIFGEAFF. In DNA form, the CDR3 reads TGCGCCAGCAGCTTGGAAGGGACATTTATTTTCGGTGAAGCTTTCTTT.

This sequence joins TRBV12-3 or TRBV12-4 and TRBJ2-7; 9 bases agree with TRBD2. J was trimmed by 7 bases and V by 3 bases; bases with no gene match: 10. The CDR3 is 15 amino acids. CDR3 bases: TGTGCCAGCAGTTTGCGACGCGGGGGGGAGAGTGAGCAGTACTTC. Protein sequence: CASSLRRGGESEQYF.